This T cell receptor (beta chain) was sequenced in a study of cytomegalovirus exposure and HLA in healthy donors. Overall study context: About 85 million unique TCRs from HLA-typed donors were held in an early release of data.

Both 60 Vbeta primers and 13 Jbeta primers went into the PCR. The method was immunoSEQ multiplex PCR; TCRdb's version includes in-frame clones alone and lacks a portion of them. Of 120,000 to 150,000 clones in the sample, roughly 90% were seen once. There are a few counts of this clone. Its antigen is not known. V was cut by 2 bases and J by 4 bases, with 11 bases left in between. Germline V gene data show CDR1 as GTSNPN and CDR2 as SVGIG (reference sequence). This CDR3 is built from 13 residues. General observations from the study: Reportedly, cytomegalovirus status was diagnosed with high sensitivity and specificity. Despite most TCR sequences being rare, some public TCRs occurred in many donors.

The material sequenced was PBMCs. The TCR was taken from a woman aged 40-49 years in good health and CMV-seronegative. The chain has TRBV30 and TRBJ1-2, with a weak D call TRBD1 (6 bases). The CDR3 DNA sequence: TGTGCCTGGAGTCAGGGGTTGGGCTATGGCTACACCTTC. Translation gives CAWSQGLGYGYTF.